This TCR beta chain was identified during a study of T cells in narcolepsy. Whole-study context: Healthy controls were enrolled alongside patients with narcolepsy type 1 or type 2.

V lost 5 bases to trimming and J lost 4 bases, with 6 bases between them. CDR1 is SGHTA, CDR2 FQGNSA, per germline. The CDR3 length is 11 residues. Profiled with immunoSEQ multiplex PCR; TCRdb holds only in-frame clones, not every one. The data contain 30,000 to 45,000 clones, roughly 84% of them singletons. There are a few counts of this clone. Its antigen is unidentified. Study results and limitations: In some patient and control memory CD4+ samples, autoreactive clones were absent. HCRT-specific and TRIB2-specific autoreactive clonotypes appeared among same-patient CSF and blood CD4+ clonotypes.

The sequence derives from a human donor with narcolepsy. Sequences were obtained from CD45RA- memory CD4+ T cells from PBMCs. This sequence joins TRBV7-2 and TRBJ2-7; possibly TRBD1 for D (5 bases). The CDR3 DNA follows: TGTGCCAGCAGCAGGGGATACGAGCAGTACTTC. Its translation: CASSRGYEQYF.